The rows below give T cell receptor beta chains drawn from one sample of a study of blood T cells in healthy people across ages. TCRdb reanalysed the 5' RACE reads using MiXCR and keeps one entry per CDR3 protein. This sample has around 520,000 distinct CDR3 sequences, with roughly a quarter found just once. This same sample was also part of a study on T cells of mothers and their children.

Source material: blood. The receptors shown here come from a boy younger than 10 in good health. Both conserved end residues are part of each CDR3.

J gene | V gene | CDR3 protein
TRBJ2-3 | TRBV11-1 | CASRSTSFPDTQYF
TRBJ2-3 | TRBV11-2 | CASSPILLAGGNTDTQYF
TRBJ1-4 | TRBV10-2 | CASSEWLGQEKLFF
. | TRBV2 | CASSEELAGYNEQFF
TRBJ2-3 | TRBV2 | CARQRQGGTDTQYF
TRBJ2-6 | TRBV4-3 | CASSQRSAGTGSTGANVLTF
TRBJ2-5 | TRBV3-1 | CASGRQGLSDETQYF
TRBJ1-5 | TRBV27 | CASSPWTGGNQPQHF
TRBJ2-1 | TRBV12-3/TRBV12-4 | CASSPPSGTSGSYNEQFF
TRBJ1-4 | TRBV27 | CASSRGGDFEKLFF
TRBJ2-3 | TRBV20-1 | CSARDKTGSRTDTQYF
TRBJ2-1 | TRBV20-1 | CSANPGQGAPYNEQFF
TRBJ2-1 | TRBV9 | CASSVEQVVRNEQFF
TRBJ2-2 | TRBV21-1 | CASSTIHGGELFF
TRBJ2-7 | TRBV12-3/TRBV12-4 | CASRPTSGRADEQYF
TRBJ1-6 | TRBV10-3 | CAISEGGLPDSPLHF
TRBJ2-2 | TRBV12-3/TRBV12-4 | CASSFGIGGSGELFF
TRBJ2-5 | TRBV7-9 | CACSIRDRGSQETQYF
TRBJ2-1 | TRBV19 | CASSETGPSYNEQFF
TRBJ2-5 | TRBV6-2/TRBV6-3 | CASSYLLLETQYF
TRBJ2-7 | TRBV20-1 | CSATHSAVLYF
. | TRBV3-1 | CASSRGGTTYEQYF
TRBJ2-2 | TRBV19 | CASMWGENTGELFF
TRBJ1-2 | TRBV24-1 | CATSDLDRGYGYTF
TRBJ2-7 | TRBV7-2 | CASSFGALYEQYF
. | TRBV7-9 | CASSLGPTFLLYEQYF
TRBJ2-7 | TRBV27 | CASSHGGVYEQYF
TRBJ2-7 | TRBV12-5 | CASGPPTGKGEQYF
. | TRBV19 | CASSSMHEQFF